The rows below give T cell receptor beta chains drawn from one sample of a study of T cell changes during pregnancy in multiple sclerosis. The data were produced by immunoSEQ multiplex PCR, yet TCRdb's version contains in-frame clones alone and is incomplete. The sample shows about 40,000 clones, 80% to 90% of them seen only once. The specimen was CD4+ T cells from peripheral blood mononuclear cells, collected in the first trimester of pregnancy. These receptors all come from a female donor with multiple sclerosis, enrolled in a pregnancy study. Each CDR3 is given with its conserved first and last residue. Each record gives: V gene, J gene, D gene, clone size, CDR3 DNA, CDR3 protein. A D gene is named only where the DNA matches it firmly. Clone size is stated in some rows and not others, as once, few, many or a class when expanded.

V gene: TRBV9
J gene: TRBJ1-6
D gene: NA
clone size: NA
CDR3 DNA: TGTGCCAGCAGCGTATCTGATGGGGGAGGTAGGTCACCCCTCCACTTT
CDR3 protein: CASSVSDGGGRSPLHF

V gene: TRBV7-9
J gene: TRBJ2-3
D gene: NA
clone size: NA
CDR3 DNA: TGTGCCAGCAGCTTGACACAGAACACAGATACGCAGTATTTT
CDR3 protein: CASSLTQNTDTQYF

V gene: TRBV14
J gene: TRBJ2-7
D gene: TRBD2
clone size: once
CDR3 DNA: TGTGCCAGCAGCCGAAGCGGGGGCCCGGGGTTGGACGAGCAGTACTTC
CDR3 protein: CASSRSGGPGLDEQYF

V gene: TRBV7-2
J gene: TRBJ1-1
D gene: NA
clone size: NA
CDR3 DNA: TGTGCCAGCAGCCCGCCCCGGCAGGGCACTGAAGCTTTCTTT
CDR3 protein: CASSPPRQGTEAFF

V gene: TRBV7-9
J gene: TRBJ2-6
D gene: NA
clone size: NA
CDR3 DNA: TGTGCCAGCAGCTTACTGGCCTCTGGGGCCAACGTCCTGACTTTC
CDR3 protein: CASSLLASGANVLTF

V gene: TRBV6-1
J gene: TRBJ2-7
D gene: NA
clone size: NA
CDR3 DNA: TGTGCCAGCAGGGCCGGGACACTCTACGAGCAGTACTTC
CDR3 protein: CASRAGTLYEQYF

V gene: TRBV6-5
J gene: TRBJ2-5
D gene: TRBD2
clone size: NA
CDR3 DNA: TGTGCCAGCAGTTCCCTAGCGGGGATGGGGACCCAGTACTTC
CDR3 protein: CASSSLAGMGTQYF

V gene: TRBV30
J gene: TRBJ2-1
D gene: TRBD2
clone size: NA
CDR3 DNA: TGTGCCTGGAGTGAAAGCGGGAGACATGAGCAGTTCTTC
CDR3 protein: CAWSESGRHEQFF

V gene: TRBV2
J gene: TRBJ1-1
D gene: NA
clone size: few
CDR3 DNA: TGTGCCACTACCGGGGCTAGCGGGAACACTGAAGCTTTCTTT
CDR3 protein: CATTGASGNTEAFF

V gene: TRBV11-2
J gene: TRBJ2-1
D gene: NA
clone size: NA
CDR3 DNA: TGTGCCAGCAGCTTAACAGGGTCCCTTACTTTCTTC
CDR3 protein: CASSLTGSLTFF

V gene: TRBV6-5
J gene: TRBJ1-2
D gene: NA
clone size: NA
CDR3 DNA: TGTGCCAGCTCCCCGGGGTATGGCTACACCTTC
CDR3 protein: CASSPGYGYTF

V gene: TRBV7-2
J gene: TRBJ1-4
D gene: NA
clone size: NA
CDR3 DNA: TGTGCCAGCAGCGAAAGGGGCTACCGAGAAAAACTGTTTTTT
CDR3 protein: CASSERGYREKLFF

V gene: TRBV27
J gene: TRBJ2-7
D gene: NA
clone size: NA
CDR3 DNA: TGTGCCAGCAGTTCCTCGGACTACAACAGCTACGAGCAGTACTTC
CDR3 protein: CASSSSDYNSYEQYF

V gene: TRBV19
J gene: TRBJ2-1
D gene: NA
clone size: NA
CDR3 DNA: TGTGCCAGTAGTACCTCGGGGTACTCCTACAATGAGCAGTTCTTC
CDR3 protein: CASSTSGYSYNEQFF

V gene: TRBV5-1
J gene: TRBJ2-7
D gene: NA
clone size: NA
CDR3 DNA: TGCGCCAGCAGCCAGGGACACCTATCCTACGAGCAGTACTTC
CDR3 protein: CASSQGHLSYEQYF

V gene: TRBV11-2
J gene: TRBJ2-7
D gene: NA
clone size: NA
CDR3 DNA: TGTGCCAGCAGCGGCCTCAGGACGGGGGCCTACGAGCAGTACTTC
CDR3 protein: CASSGLRTGAYEQYF